This entry describes one T cell receptor beta chain. As yet, its antigen is unknown. A read error may account for a junction end that differs from germline. These data are taken from a study of Graves' ophthalmopathy and Graves' hyperthyroidism. Whole-study context: Calling hyperthyroidism stable required that no ophthalmopathy show up within 18 months of follow-up. Notes on the study in general: Appearing in blood as well were most expanded thyroid clonotypes above 0.001 frequency. Ophthalmopathy progression was predicted with roughly 68% sensitivity and 72% to 75% specificity.

For repertoire sequencing, the TCR beta CDR3 regions were amplified from RNA transcripts. HTBI primers were used in a first-round RT-PCR, which preceded a second-round multiplex PCR. Each CDR3 protein gets one entry after TCRdb re-called the multiplex PCR reads with MiXCR. The table has 900,000 to 1,200,000 distinct CDR3 sequences, 35% to 45% seen once. Establishment of the diagnosis relied upon clinical symptoms, serum thyroxine, TRAb, thyroid ultrasound and orbital computed tomography. This TCR derives from an adult man with Graves' hyperthyroidism. Material for sequencing was peripheral blood or thyroid tissue (not recorded which).

CDR3 residues: CASGVRVQETQYF. CDR3 bases: TGTGCCAGCGGCGTCCGAGTACAAGAGACCCAGTACTTC. The genes are TRBV9 and TRBJ2-5, with no clear D. The germline V gene encodes CDR1 SGDLS and CDR2 YYNGEE. This CDR3 has 13 residues.